This entry concerns a single TCR beta chain. The sample comes from a study of blood T cell repertoires in COVID-19. As for the study in general: Acute and convalescent COVID-19 specimens originated in the United States, Italy and Spain.

In the original processing: For nucleated cells, counts were estimated from reference gene primer amplification. This table comes from immunoSEQ multiplex PCR, and its TCRdb copy is limited to in-frame clones, with some not included. V and J calls and clone size are given by that table; D and trimming were obtained from the DNA. The table has about 120,000 clones, 65% to 85% seen once. The specimen was peripheral blood. This receptor was obtained from a man in his 70s with acute or convalescent COVID-19.

CDR3 residues: CSVGPRGGGYYEQYF. For the CDR3, the DNA is TGCAGCGTTGGCCCTCGGGGCGGGGGATACTACGAGCAGTACTTC. V and J are TRBV29-1 and TRBJ2-7, with TRBD2 identical over 7 bases. The CDR3 contains 15 residues. CDR1 and CDR2 (germline): SQVTM, ANQGSEA. After removal of 4 bases from V and 3 bases from J, the junction contained 12 bases not matched to a gene.